This T cell receptor beta chain derives from a study of blood T cell repertoires in COVID-19 (dated by TCRdb to about 2020). With respect to the entire study: Samples from collaborators originated in the United States, Italy and Spain and spanned both the acute and convalescent phases of COVID-19. A freely available public database, intended as a resource for researchers studying the immune response to SARS-CoV-2, is where the repertoires were released. The dataset comprised deeply sampled blood TCRbeta repertoires from subjects exposed to, actively infected with, or recovered from COVID-19. Nearly every sample came with metadata listing a de-identified subject ID, COVID-19 status, age in years and sex. Where HLA class I and class II types were available, the types were taken from metadata supplied by the sample provider, not from assay-based typing. The prospective study material was composed of cDNA or gDNA derived from T cells, B-cell-depleted T cells, or PBMCs. Samples came from the ongoing ImmuneRACE study (first 160 participants) plus 1,254 subjects from 6 global collaborators.

General conclusions and limits of the study: The amount of clinical and demographic metadata varied by source and participant and was provided uncurated.

Worth noting for this clone: Its antigen is not yet known. The input lacks base qualities; no much larger clone sits a single base away.

V lost 4 bases and J lost 1 base; the stretch between them is 14 bases long. CDR1 and CDR2 (MDHEN, SYDVKM) derive from the germline V gene. The CDR3 spans 17 residues, from the cysteine through the phenylalanine. The sequence is cut down to CDR3 DNA, 51 bases in frame from base 1. At one collaborating source in Seattle, patients were enrolled during active infection and were followed longitudinally through the course of disease. The collaborating institutions used their own protocols to collect whole blood in K2EDTA tubes. For TCRbeta analysis, collaborators shipped samples in one of three forms: frozen whole blood, isolated PBMCs, or DNA extracted from either of those sample types. TCRbeta CDR3 regions were amplified from genomic DNA by means of the immunoSEQ Assay, a bias-controlled multiplex PCR. Processing in the source paper ran as follows. Nucleated cell counts per sample were estimated from amplification of reference gene primers within the assay. To quantify the absolute abundance of each unique TCRbeta CDR3 rearrangement, sequence reads were collapsed and filtered. Productive Simpson clonality was computed per sample as the square root of Simpson's diversity index over productive rearrangements. The table was pulled from immuneACCESS by TCRdb, which kept in-frame rearrangements only. Such tables lose some clones; where checked, under half of the loss comes from unresolved V genes, and the rest has no known cause. V, J and clone size are taken as reported in that table, and D and trimming were inferred from the DNA itself. A total of around 360,000 clones appear in this sample, 80% to 90% of them only once. About 10% of the sample lies in the top ten.

The sequencing input was peripheral blood. The sequence joins TRBV28 to TRBJ2-6; tentative D gene TRBD1, with 6 bases matching. The sequence was collected from a woman in her 30s with COVID-19, enrolled during active disease. Here the CDR3 is given as CASSSWTEISGANVLTF. The nucleotide sequence is given as TGTGCCAGCAGTTCGTGGACAGAGATTTCTGGGGCCAACGTCCTGACTTTC.